A single sample is the source of the 20 T cell receptor beta chains below, sequenced in a study of blood T cells in healthy people across ages. PCR was performed a second time for 7 to 11 cycles using a sample-barcoded 5' primer and a J-beta primer mix. A single record per CDR3 protein comes from TCRdb applying MiXCR to the 5' RACE reads. This repertoire shows 600,000 to 800,000 distinct CDR3 sequences, roughly half found once; its top ten account for about 14%. Specimen: blood. The receptors derive from an elderly woman in good health.

In this sample, this clonotype turned up many times. The CDR3 nucleotides are TGTGCCAGCAGTACCGGGACAGGCCGGCAGGGAGGCTACACCTTC. Encoded protein: CASSTGTGRQGGYTF. V gene TRBV6-1 combines with J gene TRBJ1-2; 8 bases map to TRBD1. Trimming took 5 bases from V and 8 from J; bases not matched to a gene: 13. The CDR3 sequence is 15 residues long. Germline CDR1 is MNHNS and CDR2 is SASEGT.

The gene calls are TRBV5-1 and TRBJ2-5, with D perhaps TRBD1 or TRBD2 (5 bases each). The CDR3 sequence is 16 residues long. Germline CDR1 SGHRS, CDR2 YFSETQ. With 0 bases removed from V and 1 base from J, the gap between germline ends came to 13 bases. CDR3 protein: CASSLDPGPSQETQYF. The CDR3 DNA reads TGCGCCAGCAGCTTGGATCCGGGGCCCTCCCAAGAGACCCAGTACTTC.

The gene calls are TRBV5-1 and TRBJ2-7; the match to TRBD1 covers 9 bases. The end of the DNA is better explained by TRBJ2-5, so the J call may be wrong. The CDR3 spans 18 residues. The germline CDR1 and CDR2 sequences are SGHRS and YFSETQ. CDR3 region: CASSAFGQGQETQKTQYF. The CDR3 DNA reads TGCGCCAGCAGCGCCTTCGGACAGGGGCAAGAGACCCAGAAGACCCAGTACTTC.

Many counts were recorded for this clonotype. The chain is built from TRBV7-8 and TRBJ1-1; TRBD1 aligns across 7 bases. V trimming: 2 bases; J trimming: 6 bases; junction bases outside the gene matches: 6. The CDR3 has 14 amino acids. Germline V CDR1 and CDR2: SGHVS, FQNEAQ. The CDR3 bases are TGTGCCAGCAGCTTACTAAACAGGGGCGCTGAAGCTTTCTTT. Its translation: CASSLLNRGAEAFF.

This clonotype was counted at least ten times. The chain employs TRBV5-1 and TRBJ2-7; D call uncertain. Germline loops: CDR1 SGHRS, CDR2 YFSETQ. The CDR3 loop spans 14 amino acids. Deletions cut 1 base from V and 0 bases from J, with 8 bases between. The CDR3 loop reads CASSLSTSSYEQYF. In DNA, the CDR3 is TGCGCCAGCAGCTTGTCAACAAGCTCCTACGAGCAGTACTTC.

V gene TRBV7-8 combines with J gene TRBJ2-7; D tentatively fits TRBD1 or TRBD2 (5 bases each). V lost 3 bases and J lost 1, with 13 bases in between. The CDR3 sequence is 15 residues long. Germline CDR1 reads SGHVS; CDR2 reads FQNEAQ. The CDR3 loop is CASSFLRDGSYEQYF. The CDR3 DNA sequence: TGTGCCAGCAGCTTTCTTCGGGACGGATCCTACGAGCAGTACTTC.

The chain links TRBV20-1 to TRBJ2-1; D tentatively fits TRBD1 or TRBD2 (5 bases each). This CDR3 contains 14 residues. Trimming removed 1 base at V and 2 bases at J, with 9 bases between. Germline V gene data show CDR1 as DFQATT and CDR2 as SNEGSKA (reference sequence). The CDR3 coding sequence is TGCAGTGCTAGAGTGAGGGGCCCCTACAATGAGCAGTTCTTC. It yields the protein CSARVRGPYNEQFF.

The rearrangement joins TRBV6-5 to TRBJ2-4; D gene uncertain. The CDR3 sequence is 19 residues long. The V end was cut by 3 bases, the J end by 1 base, with 22 bases between. The V gene's germline CDR1 is MNHEY and CDR2 SVGAGI. The CDR3 protein is CASSYSIWWALGAKNIQYF. The CDR3 DNA follows: TGTGCCAGCAGTTATTCGATCTGGTGGGCCCTAGGGGCCAAAAACATTCAGTACTTC.

On this clonotype itself: A far larger clone is off by one base, so a read error is likely. The chain links TRBV9 to TRBJ2-3; 15 bases match TRBD2. Germline-derived CDR1 and CDR2 are SGDLS and YYNGEE. There are 16 residues in the CDR3. In DNA, the CDR3 is TGTGCCAGCAGCCTGGGACTAGCGGGGGGCACAGATGCGCAGTATTTT. Translating it yields CASSLGLAGGTDAQYF.

The chain couples TRBV2 to TRBJ2-1, with 9 bases matching TRBD2. CDR3 length: 15 residues. Germline V CDR1 and CDR2: SNHLY, FYNNEI. The V and J ends lost 4 bases and 6 bases, in that order; junction bases with no gene match: 7. CDR3 residues: CASSGLGLALNEQFF. The CDR3 nucleotides read TGTGCCAGCAGTGGCCTGGGACTAGCCCTCAATGAGCAGTTCTTC.

This clonotype was detected many times. The V call is TRBV20-1, the J call TRBJ2-3; D remains unclear. Trimming removed 1 base at V and 1 base at J, with 15 bases between. Looked up from germline, CDR1 is DFQATT and CDR2 is SNEGSKA (reference sequence). The CDR3 extends over 16 amino acids. The CDR3 is CSARGPRALRTDTQYF. The CDR3 bases are TGCAGTGCTAGAGGCCCAAGGGCTCTCCGCACAGATACGCAGTATTTT.

Remarks on this clonotype: With a much larger clone just one base away, this may be a read error. The chain uses TRBV5-1 and TRBJ1-1; D gene uncertain. Germline V gene sequence: CDR1 SGHRS, CDR2 YFSETQ. The CDR3 is 13 amino acids. Trimming removed 4 bases from V and 0 bases from J, with 7 bases in between. CDR3 sequence reads: CASSVVVNTEAFF. The CDR3 region has the DNA TGCGCCAGCAGCGTGGTAGTGAACACTGAAGCTTTCTTT.

The chain recombines TRBV3-1 with TRBJ2-3; D gene unclear. There are 16 residues in the CDR3. Germline values: CDR1 LGHDT, CDR2 YNNKEL (reference sequence). V was pared by 1 base and J by 1 base, with 12 bases between. CDR3 bases: TGTGCCAGCAGCCAAGGAATGGGGTTGGGCACAGATACGCAGTATTTT. It yields the protein CASSQGMGLGTDTQYF.

This clonotype was recorded at least ten times. V gene TRBV30 combines with J gene TRBJ2-1, with 9 bases aligning to TRBD2. The CDR3 spans 14 residues. CDR1 and CDR2 from the germline V gene are GTSNPN and SVGIG (reference sequence). J was trimmed by 7 bases and V by 8 bases; bases with no gene match: 12. The DNA of the CDR3 is TGTGCCGTAAGAATAGCGGGAGCCAAGAATGAGCAGTTCTTC. Protein sequence: CAVRIAGAKNEQFF.

The V gene is TRBV7-2, the J gene TRBJ2-5, with D possibly being TRBD2 (7 bases). CDR1 SGHTA and CDR2 FQGNSA come from the germline V gene. V lost 1 base and J lost 5, with 14 bases in between. The CDR3 extends over 15 amino acids. The CDR3 here is CASSLVSGGGETQYF. The CDR3 coding sequence is TGTGCCAGCAGCTTAGTGTCGGGGGGCGGGGAGACCCAGTACTTC.

The genes are TRBV9 and TRBJ2-2, with D maybe TRBD1 (6 bases). Trimming cost V 0 bases and J 2 bases, with 14 bases left between them. The CDR3 has 17 amino acids. The V gene's germline CDR1 is SGDLS and CDR2 YYNGEE. CDR3 DNA: TGTGCCAGCAGCGTAGCTATCGGACAGAGAAACACCGGGGAGCTGTTTTTT. Translation gives CASSVAIGQRNTGELFF. The full variable domain, in which reference TRBV9 and TRBJ2-2 provide the parts outside the CDR3, is DSGVTQTPKHLITATGQRVTLRCSPRSGDLSVYWYQQSLDQGLQFLIQYYNGEERAKGNILERFSAQQFPDLHSELNLSSLELGDSALYFCASSVAIGQRNTGELFFGEGSRLTVL.

Many counts were recorded for this clonotype. V is TRBV10-3 and J is TRBJ2-3; D gene ambiguous. This CDR3 comprises 13 residues. Trimming took off 4 bases at V and 0 bases at J, with 5 bases between the two ends. Germline assignment: CDR1 ENHRY and CDR2 SYGVKD. CDR3 residues: CAISGNSTDTQYF. For the CDR3, the DNA is TGTGCCATCAGTGGGAATAGCACAGATACGCAGTATTTT.

This chain connects TRBV7-3 to TRBJ2-3, with 7 bases that match TRBD1. The trim removed 5 bases at V and 2 bases at J, leaving 7 bases unmatched. Germline V gene sequence: CDR1 SGHTA, CDR2 FQGTGA. The CDR3 sequence is 15 residues long. The CDR3 DNA follows: TGTGCCAGCAGCCTGACAGGGACAATCACAGATACGCAGTATTTT. Its translation is CASSLTGTITDTQYF. The whole variable domain, remainder taken from reference TRBV7-3 and TRBJ2-3, is GAGVSQTPSNKVTEKGKYVELRCDPISGHTALYWYRQSLGQGPEFLIYFQGTGAADDSGLPNDRFFAVRPEGSVSTLKIQRTERGDSAVYLCASSLTGTITDTQYFGPGTRLTVL.

The chain combines TRBV12-3 or TRBV12-4 with TRBJ2-3, with a tentative D call TRBD2 (6 bases). The V gene lost 6 bases and the J gene lost 5 bases, with 12 bases spanning the gap. This CDR3 is built from 13 residues. As DNA, the CDR3 is TGTGCCAGCAGCCCCGAAGCGGGAGATACGCAGTATTTT. Amino acids: CASSPEAGDTQYF.

This clonotype came up many times. This chain joins TRBV6-6 and TRBJ2-1; the match to TRBD2 covers 11 bases. V gave up 6 bases and J gave up 5 bases; unmatched junction bases: 6. The CDR3 is 15 amino acids. CDR1 is MNHNY, CDR2 SVGAGI, per germline (reference sequence). CDR3 in amino acids: CASRTGTSGNNEQFF. CDR3 coding DNA: TGTGCCAGCAGAACCGGGACTAGCGGCAACAATGAGCAGTTCTTC.